The present TCR beta chain was sequenced within a study of blood T cell repertoires in COVID-19. As processed by the authors: Estimates of nucleated cell counts were drawn from the amplification of reference gene primers. The data were produced by immunoSEQ multiplex PCR, yet TCRdb's version contains in-frame clones alone and is incomplete. V, J and clone size derive from that table, while D and trimming were established from the DNA sequence. The table lists 100,000 to 150,000 clones, around 87% of them singletons. The sequence was collected from a woman aged 60-75 years with acute or convalescent COVID-19. Sequencing used peripheral blood.

The CDR3 DNA sequence: TGTGCCAGCCGGAGGGAGGACTATGGCTACACCTTC. This gives the protein CASRREDYGYTF. The chain links TRBV2 to TRBJ1-2; D ambiguous. V was pared by 8 bases and J by 3 bases, with 10 bases between. The CDR3 is made up of 12 amino acids. The V gene's germline CDR1 is SNHLY and CDR2 FYNNEI.